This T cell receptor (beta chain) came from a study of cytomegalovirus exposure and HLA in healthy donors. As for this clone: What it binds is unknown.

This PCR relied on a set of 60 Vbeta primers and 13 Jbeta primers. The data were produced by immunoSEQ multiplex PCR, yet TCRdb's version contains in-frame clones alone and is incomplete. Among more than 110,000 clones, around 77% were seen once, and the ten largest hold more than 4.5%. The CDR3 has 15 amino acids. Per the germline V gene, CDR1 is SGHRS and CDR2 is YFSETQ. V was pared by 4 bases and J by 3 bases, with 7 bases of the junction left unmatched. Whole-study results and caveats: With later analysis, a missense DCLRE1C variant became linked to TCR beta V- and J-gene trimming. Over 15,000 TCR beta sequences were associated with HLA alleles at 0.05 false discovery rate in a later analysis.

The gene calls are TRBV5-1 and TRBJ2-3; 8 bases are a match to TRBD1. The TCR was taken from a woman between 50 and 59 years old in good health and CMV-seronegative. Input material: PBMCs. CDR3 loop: CASSIQGVGTDTQYF. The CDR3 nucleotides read TGCGCCAGCAGCATACAGGGGGTAGGGACAGATACGCAGTATTTT.